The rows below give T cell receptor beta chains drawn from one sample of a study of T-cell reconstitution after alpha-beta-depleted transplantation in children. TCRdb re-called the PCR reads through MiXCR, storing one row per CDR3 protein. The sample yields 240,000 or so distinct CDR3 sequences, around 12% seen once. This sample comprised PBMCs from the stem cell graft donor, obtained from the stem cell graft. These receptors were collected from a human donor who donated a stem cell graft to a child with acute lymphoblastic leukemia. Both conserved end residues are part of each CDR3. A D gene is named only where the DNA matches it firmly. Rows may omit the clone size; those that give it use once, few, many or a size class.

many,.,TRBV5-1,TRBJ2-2,CASSSQPGARTGELFF,TGCGCCAGCAGCTCCCAGCCGGGAGCGAGAACCGGGGAGCTGTTTTTT
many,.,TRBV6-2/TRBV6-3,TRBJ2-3,CASSYSVQAPTDTQYF,TGTGCCAGCAGTTACTCCGTGCAGGCGCCCACAGATACGCAGTATTTT
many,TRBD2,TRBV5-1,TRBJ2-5,CASSLAGLGPPETQYF,TGCGCCAGCAGCTTGGCGGGACTAGGGCCCCCGGAGACCCAGTACTTC
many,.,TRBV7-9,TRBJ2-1,CASSLAQGSSEQFF,TGTGCCAGCAGCTTAGCGCAGGGAAGCAGTGAGCAGTTCTTC
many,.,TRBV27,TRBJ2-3,CASSFSRTDTQYF,TGTGCCAGCAGTTTTTCCCGCACAGATACGCAGTATTTT
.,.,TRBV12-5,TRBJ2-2,CASTAADTGELFF,TGTGCTAGTACTGCAGCGGACACCGGGGAGCTGTTTTTT
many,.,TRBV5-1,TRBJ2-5,CASSFQETQYF,TGCGCCAGCAGCTTCCAAGAGACCCAGTACTTC
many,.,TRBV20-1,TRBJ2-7,CSAPQGYEQYF,TGCAGTGCTCCACAGGGCTACGAGCAGTACTTC
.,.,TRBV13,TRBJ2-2,CASSYSGGSSTGELFF,TGTGCCAGCAGTTACTCAGGAGGCTCGTCCACCGGGGAGCTGTTTTTT
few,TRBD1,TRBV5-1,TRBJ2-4,CASSGRDRADIQYF,TGCGCCAGCAGCGGACGGGACAGGGCAGACATTCAGTACTTC
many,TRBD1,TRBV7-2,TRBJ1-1,CASSTSTGAAFF,TGTGCCAGCAGCACGAGTACAGGGGCAGCTTTCTTT
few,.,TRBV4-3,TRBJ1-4,CASSQAPATNEKLFF,TGCGCCAGCAGCCAGGCGCCTGCAACTAATGAAAAACTGTTTTTT
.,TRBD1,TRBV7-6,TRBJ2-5,CASSHRTGYQETQYF,TGTGCCAGCAGTCATAGGACAGGCTACCAAGAGACCCAGTACTTC
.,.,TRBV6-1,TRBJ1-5,CASSSTPTEWSYSNQPQHF,TGTGCCAGCAGCTCTACGCCGACAGAATGGTCTTATAGCAATCAGCCCCAGCATTTT